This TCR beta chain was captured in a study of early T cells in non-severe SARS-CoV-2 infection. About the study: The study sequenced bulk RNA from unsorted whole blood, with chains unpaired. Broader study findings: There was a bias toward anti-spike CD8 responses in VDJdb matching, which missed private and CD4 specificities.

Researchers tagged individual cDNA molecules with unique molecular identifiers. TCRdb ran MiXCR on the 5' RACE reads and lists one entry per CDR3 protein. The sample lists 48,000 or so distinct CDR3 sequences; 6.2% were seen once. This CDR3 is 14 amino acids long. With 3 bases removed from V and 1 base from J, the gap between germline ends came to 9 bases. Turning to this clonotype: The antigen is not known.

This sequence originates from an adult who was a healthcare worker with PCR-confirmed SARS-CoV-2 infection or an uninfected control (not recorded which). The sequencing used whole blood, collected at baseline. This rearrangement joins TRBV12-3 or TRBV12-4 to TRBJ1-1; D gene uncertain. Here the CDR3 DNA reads TGTGCCAGCAGTTTCCGACTGACGAACACTGAAGCTTTCTTT. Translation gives CASSFRLTNTEAFF.